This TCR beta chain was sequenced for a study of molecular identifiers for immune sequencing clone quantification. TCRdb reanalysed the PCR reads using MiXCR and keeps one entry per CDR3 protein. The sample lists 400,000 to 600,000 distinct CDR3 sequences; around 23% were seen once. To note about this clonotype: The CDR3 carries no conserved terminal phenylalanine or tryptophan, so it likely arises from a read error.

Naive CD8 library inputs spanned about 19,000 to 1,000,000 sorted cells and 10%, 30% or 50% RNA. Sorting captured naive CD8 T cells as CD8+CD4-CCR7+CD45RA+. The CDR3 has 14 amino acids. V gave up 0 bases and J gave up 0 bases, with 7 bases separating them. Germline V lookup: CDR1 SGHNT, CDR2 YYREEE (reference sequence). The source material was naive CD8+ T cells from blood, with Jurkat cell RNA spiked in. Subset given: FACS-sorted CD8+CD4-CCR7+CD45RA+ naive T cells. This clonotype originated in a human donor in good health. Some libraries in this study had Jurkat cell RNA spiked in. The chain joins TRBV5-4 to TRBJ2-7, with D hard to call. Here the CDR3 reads CASSLVGSSYEQYL. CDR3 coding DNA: TGTGCCAGCAGCTTGGTTGGAAGCTCCTACGAGCAGTACCTC.